The T cell receptor (beta chain) described here comes from a study of CD8+ T cells in alopecia areata (dated by TCRdb to the late 2010s). Turning to the overall study: The treated patients, all with moderate-to-severe alopecia areata, were enrolled in an open-label pilot trial of oral tofacitinib given at 5 to 10 mg twice daily. Tofacitinib was given for 6 to 18 months, followed by 6 months of follow-up off drug to assess delayed response and recurrence. For the treated patients, the SALT score, which quantifies what percentage of scalp surface area is affected, served as the measure of disease severity. The study used high-throughput TCRbeta sequencing to examine T cell clonal expansion in alopecia areata, in both the C3H/HeJ mouse model and human patients. In humans, TCRbeta sequencing was performed on scalp tissue and on sorted CD4+ and CD8+ peripheral blood T cells from healthy controls and from patients with patchy or totalis/universalis alopecia areata. Tofacitinib-treated patients had biopsies at baseline and at 4 and 24 weeks of treatment, with a later scalp biopsy in several patients. Clonality in the scalp was compared among normal scalp (n=4), patchy alopecia areata scalp (n=8), and alopecia totalis/universalis scalp (n=8). RNA was extracted with the PAXgene miRNA kit for fixed scalp, the miRNeasy kit for PBMCs, and the RNeasy kit for mouse skin. Amplification of TCRbeta CDR3 regions was done by immunoSEQ multiplex PCR using 35 Vbeta forward primers and 13 Jbeta reverse primers.

General conclusions and limits of the study: Because the treated cohort was small and included a single nonresponder, larger studies are needed to assess links between baseline CD8+ expansion and response. Unlike mouse skin, which is dominated by gammadelta T cells, normal human skin has resident alphabeta T cells that are also sequenced, and this complicates analysis of the scalp TCR repertoire. During tofacitinib treatment, many expanded lesional clones remained in scalp and blood, and this persistence may partly explain relapse after treatment is stopped. Shared TCR sequences between patients were less evident than in mice, which may be partly attributable to HLA diversity in the patient population. Tofacitinib significantly lowered scalp clonality and the number of expanded CD8+ clones among the top 100 scalp clones. Compared with normal scalp, lesional scalp, particularly in alopecia totalis/universalis, had higher clonality and more expanded CD8+ clones, which suggests antigenic drive.

Points on this clone: There is no known antigen for this receptor. Per-nucleotide qualities are absent, and no much larger clonotype sits a single base away.

A distance of 18 bases separates the germline ends of V and J, which lose 1 base and 3 bases respectively. The CDR3 goes from the cysteine to the phenylalanine over 17 residues. The CDR3 DNA has 51 bases and is translated from base 1. In light of the paper, this sample's treatment or condition label describes: oral pan-JAK inhibitor, 5-10 mg twice daily. From alopecia areata patients, peripheral blood was collected along with lesional scalp punch biopsies. PBMCs were isolated by density centrifugation and stained for CD3, CD4 and CD8, and CD4+ and CD8+ T cells were sorted on a FACSAria. Library creation used the immunoSEQ multiplex PCR assay. RNA was extracted from all samples and reverse transcribed into cDNA, which served as template for TCR sequencing. SuperScript III was used to make first-strand cDNA, primed with a 2:1 mix of oligo-dT and random hexamers. A synthetic immune receptor repertoire was used to measure amplification bias, and any remaining bias was corrected computationally. In the authors' own workflow: Raw reads were preprocessed to remove errors, and CDR3 was defined according to IMGT conventions as the region from the conserved cysteine to phenylalanine. Clonality was calculated as 1 minus Shannon entropy normalized by log2 of the number of productive unique TCRs. Whether scalp clones were CD4 or CD8 was inferred by matching scalp TCRbeta sequences against CD4 and CD8 repertoires sorted from blood. TCRdb stores this immuneACCESS table with in-frame sequences only. Part of the clones is absent; in the studies checked, under half of the shortfall reflects unresolved V genes, and no reason is known for the rest. V and J calls and clone size are copied from that table; D and trimming were computed from the DNA. Here the sample has tens of thousands of clones; about two thirds occur a single time. The biggest ten clones account for 17% of the sample.

Sequenced material: CD8+ T cells sorted from blood, taken around week 44, from a patient treated with tofacitinib. The TCR was taken from a human donor with alopecia areata. The chain employs TRBV23-1 and TRBJ2-5; the D region may be TRBD1 or TRBD2, each matching 5 bases equally. TRBV23-1 carries the ORF label, with uncertain function. The CDR3 protein: CASSQFTVDGTKETQYF. The nucleotide sequence is given as TGCGCCAGCAGTCAATTTACGGTGGATGGGACGAAAGAGACCCAGTACTTC.